This T cell receptor beta chain was sequenced for a study of blood T cell repertoires in COVID-19. In the study overall: T cells, B-cell-depleted T cells, or PBMCs supplied cDNA or gDNA.

Allocation to cohorts depended on clinical history reported by the participants. This clone came up once. Some clones are missing from TCRdb's copy, which holds only in-frame ones; the method was immunoSEQ multiplex PCR. The repertoire holds about 240,000 clones, with about 86% as singletons. Germline assignment: CDR1 MNHEY and CDR2 SVGAGI. This CDR3 has 13 amino acids. V was clipped by 6 bases and J by 8 bases, with 14 bases between them. The chain employs TRBV6-5 and TRBJ2-1; weak D call: TRBD2 (5 bases). Sequenced sample: PBMCs or T cells enriched from blood (not recorded which). This receptor was taken from a woman aged 40 to 49 with acute COVID-19. The CDR3 here is CASSYGAVDEQFF. The CDR3 nucleotides are TGTGCCAGCAGCTATGGAGCGGTTGATGAGCAGTTCTTC.